These 16 T cell receptor beta chains share one sample of origin, sequenced in a study of cytomegalovirus exposure and HLA in healthy donors. Researchers ran the PCR with 60 Vbeta and 13 Jbeta primers. Here immunoSEQ multiplex PCR was the method, and the copy in TCRdb shows in-frame clones only, minus some. This table holds under 90,000 clones, roughly 80% found once. Sequenced: PBMCs. Source of these receptors: a man aged 40-55 years in good health and CMV-seronegative.

This clone was counted a few times. This chain joins TRBV5-4 and TRBJ1-1; TRBD1 is a possible D gene (5 bases). The germline gives CDR1 SGHNT, CDR2 YYREEE (reference sequence). Trimming left V 4 bases short and J 1 base short, with 8 bases between. The CDR3 covers 13 residues. CDR3 coding DNA: TGTGCCAGCAGCCACGACAGGAACACTGAAGCTTTCTTT. This translates into CASSHDRNTEAFF.

The chain carries TRBV9 and TRBJ1-2, with 7 nucleotides matching TRBD1. The CDR3 covers 16 residues. Trimming cost V 0 bases and J 4 bases; bases outside gene matches: 9. Germline CDR1 SGDLS, CDR2 YYNGEE. For the CDR3, the DNA is TGTGCCAGCAGCGTAGACGCACACCCAGGGGGCTATGGCTACACCTTC. This codes for CASSVDAHPGGYGYTF.

The CDR3 nucleotides are TGCGCCAGCAGTGAGACTAGCGGGGACAATGAGCAGTTCTTC. Protein: CASSETSGDNEQFF. This chain links TRBV10-1 with TRBJ2-1; 10 nucleotides agree with TRBD2. Per germline, CDR1 WNHNN and CDR2 SYGVQD (reference sequence). V lost 2 bases, J lost 5 bases, and 0 bases stayed unmatched. The CDR3 loop spans 14 amino acids.

This clone is categorized as medium-sized. The V gene is TRBV6-1, the J gene TRBJ1-3; D gene ambiguous. Trimming pared 3 bases from V and 0 bases from J, leaving 6 bases between. The CDR3 spans 14 residues. The germline V gene has CDR1 MNHNS and CDR2 SASEGT. The CDR3 protein is CASSDGISGNTIYF. The CDR3 DNA reads TGTGCCAGCAGTGACGGGATCTCTGGAAACACCATATATTTT.

V and J are TRBV15 and TRBJ1-5, with unresolved D. The germline V gene encodes CDR1 LNHNV and CDR2 YYDKDF (reference sequence). V was clipped by 0 bases and J by 1 base, with 4 bases between them. This CDR3 has 14 residues. CDR3 nucleotides: TGTGCCACCAGCAGAGATAGCAGCAATCAGCCCCAGCATTTT. As protein: CATSRDSSNQPQHF.

In the case of this clone: Germline is not matched at one junction end, which may reflect a read error. The rearrangement uses TRBV25-1 and TRBJ1-1, with 10 bases that match TRBD1. Germline loops: CDR1 MGHDK, CDR2 SYGVNS. This CDR3 comprises 18 residues. The CDR3 DNA sequence: TGTGCCACCAGTGAATATGGTGAGACAGGGGGCGCGAACACTGAAGCTTTCTTT. It translates to CATSEYGETGGANTEAFF.

This clone was detected once. This rearrangement joins TRBV5-1 to TRBJ1-5, with D perhaps matching TRBD1 (6 bases). V lost 1 base and J 4 bases, leaving 12 bases between the germline ends. CDR3 length equals 15 residues. CDR1 SGHRS and CDR2 YFSETQ come from the germline V gene. Here the CDR3 DNA reads TGCGCCAGCAGCTTGTTTGCAGGGGAGAATCAGCCCCAGCATTTT. As protein: CASSLFAGENQPQHF.

The chain is built from TRBV14 and TRBJ2-7; 10 bases line up with TRBD2. The germline gives CDR1 SGHDN, CDR2 FVKESK. The CDR3 is 16 amino acids. The J segment lost 6 bases and the V segment lost 6 bases, leaving 14 bases of the junction unmatched. In DNA, the CDR3 is TGTGCCAGCAGAAGGGCTAGCGGGAGAGTTGGTGTCGAGCAGTACTTC. Residues: CASRRASGRVGVEQYF.

The chain links TRBV7-3 to TRBJ1-1; tentatively, D is TRBD1 (5 bases). From germline, CDR1 is SGHTA and CDR2 FQGTGA. V lost 7 bases to trimming and J lost 0 bases, with 12 bases between them. CDR3 size: 14 residues. The CDR3 spells CASTRAELNTEAFF. CDR3 bases: TGTGCCAGCACCAGGGCAGAGTTGAACACTGAAGCTTTCTTT.

This clone was recorded once. This chain links TRBV29-1 with TRBJ2-7; 7 bases match TRBD1. The CDR3 has 15 amino acids. The germline CDR1 and CDR2 sequences are SQVTM and ANQGSEA. V shed 3 bases and J 2 bases; nucleotides not matched to a gene: 10. CDR3 residues: CSVEIKGQMTYEQYF. The CDR3 DNA reads as TGCAGCGTTGAGATTAAGGGACAGATGACCTACGAGCAGTACTTC.

Only a few counts were recorded for this clone. J is TRBJ2-7 and V is TRBV7-3; D possibly corresponds to TRBD1 (6 bases). This CDR3 region has 14 residues. Germline V gene data show CDR1 as SGHTA and CDR2 as FQGTGA. Trimming took off 1 base at V and 2 bases at J, with 9 bases between the two ends. This CDR3 reads CASSLKPGAYEQYF. DNA for the CDR3: TGTGCCAGCAGCTTAAAGCCAGGGGCCTACGAGCAGTACTTC.

This chain connects TRBV10-3 to TRBJ2-3; no clear D. CDR1 and CDR2 (germline): ENHRY, SYGVKD. Trimming left V 7 bases short and J 1 base short, with 15 bases between. The length of the CDR3 is 15 residues. The CDR3 region has the DNA TGTGCCATCATTGACGCTACTCTCGGCACAGATACGCAGTATTTT. Translation: CAIIDATLGTDTQYF.

The rearrangement joins TRBV7-9 to TRBJ2-1, with TRBD2 identical over 10 bases. V trimming: 5 bases; J trimming: 2 bases; junction bases outside the gene matches: 3. The CDR3 loop spans 15 amino acids. Germline assignment: CDR1 SEHNR and CDR2 FQNEAQ (reference sequence). CDR3 coding DNA: TGTGCCAGCAGCCAGACTAGCGGGCCCTACAATGAGCAGTTCTTC. Amino acid sequence: CASSQTSGPYNEQFF.

There are a few counts of this clone. V and J are TRBV11-2 and TRBJ2-1; D is possibly TRBD1 (5 bases). V lost 3 bases and J lost 0, with 9 bases in between. The CDR3 is 15 amino acids. CDR1 is SGHAT, CDR2 FQNNGV, per germline. The CDR3 here is CASSLLRGSYNEQFF. The CDR3 DNA reads as TGTGCCAGCAGCTTGCTTAGGGGCTCCTACAATGAGCAGTTCTTC.

This clone has a handful of counts. This chain's CDR3 is CASSPQGRPSEYGYTF. The DNA for the CDR3 is TGTGCCAGTAGTCCCCAAGGCCGGCCCTCGGAGTATGGCTACACCTTC. The chain combines TRBV19 with TRBJ1-2; D not certain. The CDR3 loop spans 16 amino acids. Per germline, CDR1 LNHDA and CDR2 SQIVND (reference sequence). V shed 5 bases and J shed 5 bases, with 21 bases lying between them.

This clone was seen just once. The chain links TRBV2 to TRBJ1-1, with D possibly matching TRBD1 (5 bases). Trimming removed 6 bases at V and 6 bases at J, with 14 bases between. Germline V lookup: CDR1 SNHLY, CDR2 FYNNEI. The CDR3 is 13 residues long. CDR3 in DNA: TGTGCCAGCAGGGGACTGGGTCGGGCTGAAGCTTTCTTT. It yields the protein CASRGLGRAEAFF. Full variable domain (rest looked up from reference TRBV2 and TRBJ1-1): EPEVTQTPSHQVTQMGQEVILRCVPISNHLYFYWYRQILGQKVEFLVSFYNNEISEKSEIFDDQFSVERPDGSNFTLKIRSTKLEDSAMYFCASRGLGRAEAFFGQGTRLTVV.